The T cell receptor (beta chain) under discussion was sequenced for a study of OX40 agonist ivuxolimab in advanced cancers. Study at large: In this trial design, patients received ivuxolimab intravenously at 0.01 to 10 mg/kg every 2 weeks. Study-wide findings and caveats: Those patients achieving a partial response at 0.1-3.0 mg/kg showed among the lowest clonal expansion.

The table came from immunoSEQ multiplex PCR; TCRdb's copy has only in-frame clones and leaves some out. Among 45,000 to 55,000 clones, 94% were seen once, and the ten largest hold 10% to 15%. Germline CDR1 is MGHRA and CDR2 is YSYEKL. V was trimmed by 1 base and J by 5 bases, leaving 12 bases between them. The CDR3 totals 14 residues. With regard to this clone: Antigen specificity is unknown.

The investigators sampled blood at baseline, at cycle 4 day 1, and at cycle 7 day 1. The TCR sequence derives from an adult with an advanced solid tumor such as melanoma, head and neck, liver or kidney cancer. The chain combines TRBV4-1 with TRBJ2-7; TRBD1 might be the D (6 bases). This material consisted of CD4+ or CD8+ T cells sorted from blood, taken in a trial of the OX40 agonist ivuxolimab. CDR3 region: CASSQAVGQNEQYF. As DNA, the CDR3 is TGCGCCAGCAGCCAAGCTGTTGGACAGAACGAGCAGTACTTC.